These 21 T cell receptor beta chains were all obtained from the same sample, sequenced in a study of blood T cells in healthy people across ages. Combining a sample-barcoded 5' primer with a J-beta primer mix, a second PCR ran for roughly 7 to 11 cycles. TCRdb re-called the 5' RACE reads with MiXCR, one entry per CDR3 protein. This table has 630,000 or so distinct CDR3 sequences, about 30% appearing once. Sample: blood. These receptors all come from a woman older than 75 in good health.

V usage is TRBV29-1 and J usage is TRBJ2-5; D unclear. This CDR3 comprises 12 residues. V was shortened by 4 bases and J by 2 bases, with 8 bases between the two germline ends. Germline CDR1 is SQVTM and CDR2 is ANQGSEA. CDR3 nucleotides: TGCAGCGTTGGATCGTCTCAAGAGACCCAGTACTTC. This codes for CSVGSSQETQYF.

This clonotype was detected only a few times. This chain links TRBV20-1 with TRBJ2-1, with a tentative D call TRBD1 (7 bases). Trimming stripped 2 bases from V and 0 bases from J, with 14 bases between. Germline V gene lookup returns CDR1 DFQATT and CDR2 SNEGSKA (reference sequence). The CDR3 spans 16 residues. The CDR3 protein is CSARRGRGGSYNEQFF. The CDR3 nucleotides read TGCAGTGCTAGAAGGGGGCGGGGCGGCTCCTACAATGAGCAGTTCTTC.

A word on this clonotype: This may be a read error: a much more frequent sequence differs by one nucleotide. This chain links TRBV6-6 with TRBJ2-1, with D unclear. The CDR3 covers 12 residues. V was trimmed by 6 bases and J by 10 bases, leaving 13 bases between them. CDR1 is MNHNY, CDR2 SVGAGI, per germline (reference sequence). CDR3 in DNA: TGTGCCAGCAGGGGATCGACCTACGAGCAGTTCTTC. It codes for CASRGSTYEQFF.

This clonotype appeared many times. The V and J genes are TRBV12-3 or TRBV12-4 and TRBJ2-7; TRBD1 is a possible D gene (5 bases). This CDR3 contains 17 residues. The ends were cut back, 5 bases at V and 2 bases at J, with 22 bases in the middle. CDR3 DNA: TGTGCCAGCAGTCTCTTCCTTATGGACAAGCTCCCCTACGAGCAGTACTTC. Residues: CASSLFLMDKLPYEQYF.

Of note for this clonotype: This may come from a read error, since a much larger clone is one base off. The rearrangement uses TRBV7-2 and TRBJ1-1; D might be TRBD1 (6 bases). CDR1 and CDR2 (germline): SGHTA, FQGNSA. The germline V and J ends were trimmed by 3 bases and 3 bases, with 11 bases remaining between them. The CDR3 extends over 14 amino acids. CDR3 sequence: CASSFGTLDTEAFF. CDR3 DNA sequence: TGTGCCAGCAGCTTCGGGACATTGGACACTGAAGCTTTCTTT.

Points on this clonotype: A much larger clone lies a single base off, so this may be a read error. V usage is TRBV20-1 and J usage is TRBJ1-6, with 8 bases identical to TRBD1. CDR3 length: 15 amino acids. Unmatched junction bases numbered 13, after V lost 8 bases and J lost 7 bases. Germline V gives CDR1 DFQATT, CDR2 SNEGSKA (reference sequence). The CDR3 DNA sequence: TGCAGTACTCTCGGACAGGGCGTTGAAAATTCACCCCTCCACTTT. Translating it yields CSTLGQGVENSPLHF.

As concerns this clonotype: With a much larger clone just one base away, this may be a read error. The chain recombines TRBV9 with TRBJ2-7; 9 bases map to TRBD2. V lost 0 bases and J lost 7; bases outside the gene matches: 8. The CDR3 is 15 residues long. The germline gives CDR1 SGDLS, CDR2 YYNGEE. The CDR3 spells CASSVGGGVSNEQYF. Here the CDR3 DNA reads TGTGCCAGCAGCGTAGGCGGGGGGGTCAGCAATGAGCAGTACTTC.

This clonotype was observed a handful of times. The genes are TRBV30 and TRBJ2-1, with D perhaps matching TRBD2 (6 bases). The germline V gene encodes CDR1 GTSNPN and CDR2 SVGIG (reference sequence). Deletions cut 2 bases from V and 1 base from J, with 12 bases between. The CDR3 covers 15 residues. CDR3 residues: CAWSSFAGSYNEQFF. DNA of the CDR3: TGTGCCTGGAGTTCCTTTGCGGGGTCCTACAATGAGCAGTTCTTC.

This clonotype has a count of ten or more. The chain carries TRBV10-3 and TRBJ2-7; D possibly uses TRBD1 or TRBD2 (6 bases each). Germline CDR1 and CDR2: ENHRY and SYGVKD. V was pared by 6 bases and J by 4 bases, with 13 bases between. This CDR3 spans 13 amino acids. The CDR3 nucleotides are TGTGCCATCAGCATCGGGGGCGAGTACGAGCAGTACTTC. This sequence encodes CAISIGGEYEQYF.

The chain is built from TRBV28 and TRBJ2-3, with a weak D call TRBD1 (5 bases). The V end lost 7 bases, the J end lost 2 bases, and 13 bases lay between the germline ends. The germline V gene encodes CDR1 MDHEN and CDR2 SYDVKM. The CDR3 runs to 14 residues. CDR3 sequence reads: CASMTDTSTDTQYF. The CDR3 nucleotides are TGTGCCAGCATGACGGACACCTCCACAGATACGCAGTATTTT.

In this sample, this clonotype turned up once. A junction boundary mismatches the germline segment, possibly from a read error. This rearrangement joins TRBV7-9 to TRBJ2-1; no clear D gene. Germline V gene sequence: CDR1 SEHNR, CDR2 FQNEAQ (reference sequence). This CDR3 spans 11 amino acids. The CDR3 DNA reads TGTGCCAGCAGAGATATAAATGAGCAGTCCTTC. Its protein is CASRDINEQSF. Looking up the rest from reference TRBV7-9 and TRBJ2-1 gives the full variable domain: DTGVSQNPRHKITKRGQNVTFRCDPISEHNRLYWYRQTLGQGPEFLTYFQNEAQLEKSRLLSDRFSAERPKGSFSTLEIQRTEQGDSAMYLCASRDINEQSFGPGTRLTVL.

There are many counts of this clonotype. This chain joins TRBV10-3 and TRBJ1-5; D gene uncertain. This CDR3 contains 16 residues. V was pared by 6 bases and J by 6 bases, with 21 bases between. Germline values: CDR1 ENHRY, CDR2 SYGVKD. The CDR3 nucleotides read TGTGCCATCAGCTCAACCTATCGACGGGTCAGTCAGCCCCAGCATTTT. Translating gives CAISSTYRRVSQPQHF.

This clonotype turned up a few times. The genes are TRBV19 and TRBJ2-1, with D perhaps given as TRBD1 or TRBD2 (5 bases each). The germline V and J ends were trimmed by 7 bases and 6 bases, with 16 bases remaining between them. Germline V CDR1 and CDR2: LNHDA, SQIVND (reference sequence). The CDR3 is 14 amino acids. Here the CDR3 DNA reads TGTGCCAGTAAAGGGGCAGGGACGCGCAATGAGCAGTTCTTC. Protein sequence: CASKGAGTRNEQFF.

This clonotype was counted between two and nine times. The genes are TRBV3-1 and TRBJ1-1; D is uncertain. V was pared by 2 bases and J by 10 bases, with 14 bases between. CDR3 length: 13 amino acids. The germline V gene has CDR1 LGHDT and CDR2 YNNKEL (reference sequence). CDR3 sequence (DNA): TGTGCCAGCAGCCAAATCGGGCAGGAGAGAGCTTTCTTT. Encoded protein: CASSQIGQERAFF. The complete variable domain, with remaining parts taken from reference TRBV3-1 and TRBJ1-1, reads DTAVSQTPKYLVTQMGNDKSIKCEQNLGHDTMYWYKQDSKKFLKIMFSYNNKELIINETVPNRFSPKSPDKAHLNLHINSLELGDSAVYFCASSQIGQERAFFGQGTRLTVV.

The chain uses TRBV30 and TRBJ1-6; no definite D call. V dropped 1 base and J dropped 8 bases, with 12 bases sitting between them. CDR1 GTSNPN and CDR2 SVGIG come from the germline V gene (reference sequence). The CDR3 has 14 residues. The CDR3, as DNA: TGTGCCTGGAGTGGAGCCCCTTGGGATTCACCCCTCCACTTT. Amino acid sequence: CAWSGAPWDSPLHF.

This clonotype was recorded many times. V is TRBV6-5 and J is TRBJ1-2; no reliable D call. V gave up 2 bases and J gave up 0 bases, with 19 bases separating them. CDR1 MNHEY and CDR2 SVGAGI come from the germline V gene. This CDR3 region has 18 residues. CDR3 nucleotides: TGTGCCAGCAGTTACATAATCCCAGGCGGCAGGTCTAACTATGGCTACACCTTC. It yields the protein CASSYIIPGGRSNYGYTF.

This clonotype appeared many times. The V call is TRBV12-3 or TRBV12-4, the J call TRBJ2-6, with D maybe TRBD2 (5 bases). V lost 3 bases and J lost 3, with 9 bases in between. This CDR3 region has 15 residues. The CDR3 region is CASSFPEGGANVLTF. CDR3 nucleotide sequence: TGTGCCAGCAGTTTCCCAGAGGGTGGGGCCAACGTCCTGACTTTC.

The chain links TRBV25-1 to TRBJ1-6; 9 bases map to TRBD1. From germline, CDR1 is MGHDK and CDR2 SYGVNS. The trim removed 6 bases at V and 8 bases at J, leaving 11 bases unmatched. The CDR3 contains 16 residues. CDR3 sequence (DNA): TGTGCCAGCAGAGCCACAGGGGGCTCGGGTCATTCACCCCTCCACTTT. Its protein product is CASRATGGSGHSPLHF.

The V gene is TRBV7-2, the J gene TRBJ2-7; 7 nucleotides line up with TRBD1. The CDR3 runs 16 residues. Losses at the gene ends were 4 bases for V and 2 bases for J; bases not matched to a gene: 11. Germline V lookup: CDR1 SGHTA, CDR2 FQGNSA. CDR3 region: CASSSGTDIPPYEQYF. CDR3 nucleotides: TGTGCCAGCAGCTCCGGGACAGATATACCACCCTACGAGCAGTACTTC.

Regarding this clonotype: This may arise from a read error, as a much more abundant clone is one base away. The chain uses TRBV29-1 and TRBJ1-2; tentatively, D is TRBD1 (6 bases). This CDR3 is 14 amino acids long. Germline CDR1 SQVTM, CDR2 ANQGSEA. Written as DNA, the CDR3 is TGCAGCGCTGAATTGGACAGTGATAACTATGGCTACACCTTC. Its translation: CSAELDSDNYGYTF.

This clonotype was observed a handful of times. This may be a read error: a much more frequent sequence differs by one nucleotide. For the CDR3, the DNA is TGCAGGGCTGGACTAGCGGGGACCGAGCAGTACTTC. This translates into CRAGLAGTEQYF. V is TRBV20-1 and J is TRBJ2-5; 12 positions match TRBD2. Judging by the DNA end, TRBJ2-7 fits better; the J call may be wrong. There are 12 residues in the CDR3. Germline V gives CDR1 DFQATT, CDR2 SNEGSKA (reference sequence).